Sequencing of this T cell receptor beta chain was carried out in a study of T cell responses to AZD1222 COVID-19 vaccine. Germline loops: CDR1 SNHLY, CDR2 FYNNEI. The trim removed 6 bases at V and 4 bases at J, leaving 2 bases unmatched. This CDR3 has 13 amino acids. Clones were read by immunoSEQ multiplex PCR, and TCRdb kept only the in-frame ones, dropping some. The sample holds fewer than 120,000 clones, 81% seen once. Broader study findings: Recipients of AZD1222 seropositive at baseline numbered only 5 to 7. CD4 TCRs linked to vaccination spanned spike, dominating at 160-218 and 743-854. Donors were chiefly white British, with a greater number of females, and clonal diversity was perhaps underestimated. Spike-specific TCR breadth and depth went up after people got two AZD1222 doses.

As concerns this clone: Antigen unknown.

The rearrangement uses TRBV2 and TRBJ2-2; TRBD1 aligns across 7 bases. The sequencing here drew on peripheral blood, taken on day 0 of AZD1222 vaccination. The source is an adult in good health. CDR3 residues: CASRTGSTGELFF. CDR3 bases: TGTGCCAGCAGGACAGGGTCCACCGGGGAGCTGTTTTTT.